The 3 T cell receptor beta chains in this list originate from one sample, sequenced in a study of blood T cell repertoires in COVID-19. Repertoires were generated with immunoSEQ multiplex PCR, while TCRdb's copy carries only in-frame clones and drops some. The table shows 70,000 to 95,000 clones, with roughly 92% occurring only once. Sequenced material: peripheral blood. The receptors come from a woman between 55 and 75 years old with active COVID-19.

V is TRBV11-2 and J is TRBJ1-1; no definite D call. Trimming removed 0 bases at V and 0 bases at J, with 5 bases between. Germline V gene lookup returns CDR1 SGHAT and CDR2 FQNNGV. The CDR3 extends over 14 amino acids. The CDR3: CASSLDTVNTEAFF. The DNA of the CDR3 is TGTGCCAGCAGCTTAGACACGGTGAACACTGAAGCTTTCTTT.

This chain joins TRBV2 and TRBJ1-2; D possibly corresponds to TRBD1 (5 bases). Trimming removed 6 bases from V and 3 bases from J, with 14 bases in between. Germline V lookup: CDR1 SNHLY, CDR2 FYNNEI. The length of the CDR3 is 14 residues. This CDR3 reads CASSLREFDYGYTF. As DNA, the CDR3 is TGTGCCAGCAGCCTCAGGGAATTCGACTATGGCTACACCTTC.

The rearrangement joins TRBV9 to TRBJ2-5, with D possibly matching TRBD1 (6 bases). CDR3 length: 14 residues. The ends were cut back, 0 bases at V and 5 bases at J, with 11 bases in the middle. Germline CDR1 and CDR2: SGDLS and YYNGEE. CDR3 residues: CASSVAWGQETQYF. The CDR3 DNA sequence: TGTGCCAGCAGCGTAGCTTGGGGGCAGGAGACCCAGTACTTC.